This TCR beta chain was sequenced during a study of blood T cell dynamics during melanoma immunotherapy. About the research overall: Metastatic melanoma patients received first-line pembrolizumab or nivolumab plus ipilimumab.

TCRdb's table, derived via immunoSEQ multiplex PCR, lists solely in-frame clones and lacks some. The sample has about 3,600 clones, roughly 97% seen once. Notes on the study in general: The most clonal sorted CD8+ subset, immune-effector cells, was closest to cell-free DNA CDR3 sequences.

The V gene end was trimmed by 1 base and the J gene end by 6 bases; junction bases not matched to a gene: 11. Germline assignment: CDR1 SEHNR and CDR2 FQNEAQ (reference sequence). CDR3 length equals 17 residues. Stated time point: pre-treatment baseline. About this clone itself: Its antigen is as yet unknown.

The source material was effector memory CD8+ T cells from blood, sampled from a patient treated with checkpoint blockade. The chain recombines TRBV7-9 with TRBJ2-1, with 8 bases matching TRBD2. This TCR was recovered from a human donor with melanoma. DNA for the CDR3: TGTGCCAGCAGCTTAGACTTGAGGGCGGGAGGCCCCAATGAGCAGTTCTTC. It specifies CASSLDLRAGGPNEQFF. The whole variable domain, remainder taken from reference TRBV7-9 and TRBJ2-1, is DTGVSQNPRHKITKRGQNVTFRCDPISEHNRLYWYRQTLGQGPEFLTYFQNEAQLEKSRLLSDRFSAERPKGSFSTLEIQRTEQGDSAMYLCASSLDLRAGGPNEQFFGPGTRLTVL.